The present TCR beta chain was sequenced within a study of T cells in Graves' hyperthyroidism and ophthalmopathy. Points from the study as a whole: Ophthalmopathy prediction by the model preceded onset by a median roughly 6 months.

On this clonotype: Antigen: not known.

It was RNA transcripts that yielded the amplified TCR beta CDR3 regions. HTBI primers were used for first-round RT-PCR of the TCR CDR3. TCRdb called the multiplex PCR reads again in MiXCR, with one record for every CDR3 protein. The sample has fewer than 750,000 distinct CDR3 sequences, approximately 44% seen once. Sample: peripheral blood or thyroid tissue (not recorded which). The sequence was collected from a woman aged 18-35 years with Graves' hyperthyroidism.

CDR3 region: CATSHQSGGWARSATQYF. The CDR3 DNA reads as TGTGCCACCAGCCATCAGTCCGGGGGGTGGGCAAGGTCAGCGACCCAGTACTTC. The rearrangement joins TRBV15 to TRBJ2-5, with 7 bases identical to TRBD2. J gave up 7 bases and V 5 bases, and 22 bases lay outside the gene matches. Germline CDR1 is LNHNV and CDR2 is YYDKDF (reference sequence). CDR3 length equals 18 residues.